The clone carrying this T cell receptor beta chain showed up just once. The CDR3 is 13 residues long. Losses at the gene ends were 7 bases for V and 6 bases for J; bases not matched to a gene: 4. Germline CDR1 and CDR2: MNHEY and SVGAGI. This specimen belongs to a study of blood T cell repertoires in COVID-19. Study details: Donors in the United States, Italy and Spain gave samples during acute or convalescent COVID-19. PBMCs, B-cell-depleted T cells, or T cells were the source of the cDNA or gDNA that made up the material.

Per the authors' pipeline: Researchers report that nucleated cell counts were estimated from reference gene primer amplification. Sequencing used immunoSEQ multiplex PCR; TCRdb keeps in-frame clones, though not all of them. V, J and clone size derive from that table, while D and trimming were established from the DNA sequence. The table shows some 330,000 clones, with 70% to 90% occurring only once. The TCR originated in a woman in her 50s with active or convalescent COVID-19. Sample: peripheral blood. The V and J genes are TRBV6-5 and TRBJ2-1; 9 bases match TRBD1. CDR3 sequence reads: CASTGQGPNEQFF. The CDR3 DNA follows: TGTGCCAGCACGGGACAGGGTCCCAATGAGCAGTTCTTC.